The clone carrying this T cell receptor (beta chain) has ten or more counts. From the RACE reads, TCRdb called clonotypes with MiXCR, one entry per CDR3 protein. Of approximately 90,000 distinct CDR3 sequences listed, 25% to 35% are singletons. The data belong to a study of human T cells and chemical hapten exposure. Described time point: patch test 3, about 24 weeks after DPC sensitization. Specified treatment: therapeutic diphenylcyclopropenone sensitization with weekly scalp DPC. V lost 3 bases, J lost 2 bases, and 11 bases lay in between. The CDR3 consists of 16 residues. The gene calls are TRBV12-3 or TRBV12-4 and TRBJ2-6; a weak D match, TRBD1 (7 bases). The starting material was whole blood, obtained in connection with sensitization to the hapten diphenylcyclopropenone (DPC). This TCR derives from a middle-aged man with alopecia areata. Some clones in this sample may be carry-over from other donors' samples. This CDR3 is CASSFGGTAGANVLTF. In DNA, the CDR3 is TGTGCCAGCAGTTTCGGCGGGACAGCTGGGGCCAACGTCCTGACTTTC.